The rows below give T cell receptor beta chains drawn from one sample of a study of OX40 agonist ivuxolimab in advanced cancers. Assay used: immunoSEQ multiplex PCR; TCRdb lists only in-frame clones, some missing. The sample lists tens of thousands of clones, 70% to 90% seen once, with more than 4% in the top ten. Specimen: CD4+ or CD8+ T cells sorted from blood, collected in a trial of the OX40 agonist ivuxolimab. Receptors originate from an adult with an advanced solid tumor such as melanoma, head and neck, liver or kidney cancer. CDR3s include the opening cysteine and the closing phenylalanine or tryptophan. A D gene is named only where the DNA matches it firmly. Rows may omit the clone size; those that give it use once, few, many or a size class.

cdr3_length clone_size j_call d_call v_call cdr3_nt cdr3_aa
16 . TRBJ2-3 TRBD2 TRBV27 TGTGCCAGCAGTTTATATGGTCTAGCGGCTGAAGATACGCAGTATTTT CASSLYGLAAEDTQYF
15 . TRBJ2-5 . TRBV6-1 TGTGCCAGCATAGAAGCGGGACAAGCCTTCGGCTCCCAGTACTTC CASIEAGQAFGSQYF
13 . TRBJ2-5 . TRBV7-2 TGTGCCAGCAGCGAGTCACCTCAAGAGACCCAGTACTTC CASSESPQETQYF
13 once TRBJ1-2 . TRBV10-3 TGTGCCATCAGTGATACAGGGTCCTATGGCTACACCTTC CAISDTGSYGYTF
13 . TRBJ1-4 . TRBV27 TGTGCCAGCAGTTGGGCACCGGGAGAAAAACTGTTTTTT CASSWAPGEKLFF
15 . TRBJ2-3 TRBD2 TRBV13 TGTGCCAGCAGCTGGACTAGCGGCAGCACAGATACGCAGTATTTT CASSWTSGSTDTQYF
15 . TRBJ2-1 TRBD2 TRBV7-2 TGTGCCAGCAGCCTTCCGGGACTAGCGATTGGTGAGCAGTTCTTC CASSLPGLAIGEQFF
15 . TRBJ1-5 . TRBV9 TGTGCCAGCAGCGCAGAGGCACAAACCAATCAGCCCCAGCATTTT CASSAEAQTNQPQHF
12 . TRBJ1-1 TRBD1 TRBV7-9 TGTGCCAGCAGCCAAACAGGGGCTGAAGCTTTCTTT CASSQTGAEAFF
15 . TRBJ2-7 TRBD2 TRBV7-3 TGTGCCAGCAGCCTTGGACTAGCGGGAGTGGGAGAGCAGTACTTC CASSLGLAGVGEQYF
14 . TRBJ1-4 TRBD1 TRBV6-4 TGTGCCAGCAGTGAACAGGGGGATAATGAAAAACTGTTTTTT CASSEQGDNEKLFF
14 . TRBJ2-3 TRBD2 TRBV7-2 TGTGCCAGCAGTACCGGGGGGGACACAGATACGCAGTATTTT CASSTGGDTDTQYF
15 . TRBJ1-1 . TRBV15 TGTGCCACCAGCAGAGGAATCAGCGGCCGATCTGAAGCTTTCTTT CATSRGISGRSEAFF
14 . TRBJ2-3 . TRBV5-4 TGTGCCAGCAGCTTGGGGGGCGGTACAGATACGCAGTATTTT CASSLGGGTDTQYF
14 few TRBJ1-2 . TRBV7-9 TGTGCCAGCAGCCCCGCCGGGACTGACCATGGCTACACCTTC CASSPAGTDHGYTF
13 . TRBJ2-2 . TRBV5-4 TGTGCCAGCAGCTTGACGGACACCGGGGAGCTGTTTTTT CASSLTDTGELFF
15 few TRBJ1-1 . TRBV6-5 TGTGCCAGCATTTCGATCTCACAGGGAAACACTGAAGCTTTCTTT CASISISQGNTEAFF
14 . TRBJ2-2 . TRBV5-1 TGCGCCAGCAGCTCGCAAGCGAACACCGGGGAGCTGTTTTTT CASSSQANTGELFF
14 . TRBJ2-1 TRBD2 TRBV7-8 TGTGCCAGCAGGCGCGCTAGCCTAGCGGGGGGGAAGTTCTTC CASRRASLAGGKFF
15 . TRBJ2-5 TRBD1 TRBV10-3 TGTGCCATCAGACGCTCTGGGGACAGCCAAGAGACCCAGTACTTC CAIRRSGDSQETQYF
13 . TRBJ2-5 . TRBV9 TGTGCCAGCAGCGTAGGGTACCAAGAGACCCAGTACTTC CASSVGYQETQYF
14 . TRBJ1-1 . TRBV29-1 TGCAGCGTTGCCCCCCAACAGGGCGGTGCTGAAGCTTTCTTT CSVAPQQGGAEAFF
15 . TRBJ2-7 TRBD1 TRBV11-1 TGTGCCAGCAGCTACCGAGGACAGGGAGCCTACGAGCAGTACTTC CASSYRGQGAYEQYF
16 . TRBJ2-1 . TRBV15 TGTGCCACCAGCAGAGAGAGAGGCGGGAATCTGAATGAGCAGTTCTTC CATSRERGGNLNEQFF
14 . TRBJ2-1 . TRBV10-3 TGTGCCATCAGTGAGTTAAGGATAGACAATGAGCAGTTCTTC CAISELRIDNEQFF
13 . TRBJ2-2 . TRBV7-3 TGTGCCAGCAGCCCGACTAGCACCGGGGAGCTGTTTTTT CASSPTSTGELFF
16 . TRBJ1-5 . TRBV19 TGTGCCAGTAGTACATTTGGGGGGCTTAGCAATCAGCCCCAGCATTTT CASSTFGGLSNQPQHF
15 . TRBJ2-1 TRBD2 TRBV6-5 TGTGCCAGCAGCCGGAGGACTAGCGGGAGCTATGAGCAGTTCTTC CASSRRTSGSYEQFF
14 . TRBJ2-3 . TRBV2 TGTGCCAGCATGCCTAGTATTAGGGCAGATACGCAGTATTTT CASMPSIRADTQYF
16 . TRBJ1-1 . TRBV5-1 TGCGCCAGCAGCTTGTCCCTCGACAGGTGGAACACTGAAGCTTTCTTT CASSLSLDRWNTEAFF
13 . TRBJ2-7 . TRBV28 TGTGCCAGCCGGGCCCATTCAGTGAAGGAGCAGTACTTC CASRAHSVKEQYF
17 . TRBJ1-4 . TRBV21-1 TGTGCCAGCAGCAAAGGAACTGTTAGCAGGTGGGTTCAAAAACTGTTTTTT CASSKGTVSRWVQKLFF
15 . TRBJ1-5 . TRBV27 TGTGCCAGCAGTTTAGGGCAGGGAGAGTGGCAGCCCCAGCATTTT CASSLGQGEWQPQHF
12 once TRBJ1-1 . TRBV19 TGTGCCAGTAGCCCATCGCCGGATAAAGCTTTCTTT CASSPSPDKAFF
14 . TRBJ2-7 TRBD1 TRBV5-1 TGCGCCAGCAGCATACGGACAGGGGGCTACGAGCAGTACTTC CASSIRTGGYEQYF
16 . TRBJ2-2 TRBD2 TRBV9 TGTGCCAGCAGCGTAGGGCTAGCGGGTCTCACCGGGGAGCTGTTTTTT CASSVGLAGLTGELFF
15 . TRBJ2-1 TRBD2 TRBV11-3 TGTGCCAGCAGCGATCAAGCGGGGTTCCACAATGAGCAGTTCTTC CASSDQAGFHNEQFF
15 . TRBJ1-1 TRBD1 TRBV19 TGTGCCAGTACACCAGGGGGCGCGATGAACACTGAAGCTTTCTTT CASTPGGAMNTEAFF
11 . TRBJ1-1 . TRBV6-5 TGTGCCAGCAGTTCCGTTGTTGAAGCTTTCTTT CASSSVVEAFF
15 . TRBJ2-4 TRBD1 TRBV11-3 TGTGCCAGCAGCCCAGGGGGTTTGAGGAAAAACATTCAGTACTTC CASSPGGLRKNIQYF
15 . TRBJ2-1 TRBD2 TRBV5-1 TGCGCCAGCAGCTTGACTAGCGGGGCGAACAATGAGCAGTTCTTC CASSLTSGANNEQFF
15 . TRBJ2-5 TRBD2 TRBV11-2 TGTGCCAGCAGCTTAGGGACTAGCGGGACGCAGACCCAGTACTTC CASSLGTSGTQTQYF
12 . TRBJ2-7 TRBD1 TRBV19 TGTGCCACGGGGACAGTCGCCCACGAGCAGTACTTC CATGTVAHEQYF
14 . TRBJ2-7 . TRBV27 TGTGCCAGCAGTCCAAGGGACATCGGATACGAGCAGTACTTC CASSPRDIGYEQYF
13 few TRBJ2-1 . TRBV18 TGTGCCAGCTCAGACGCACAGGGAAATGAGCAGTTCTTC CASSDAQGNEQFF
15 . TRBJ1-1 . TRBV28 TGTGCCAGCAGTCCCCTGGGGGGGGCGCGGGCTGAAGCTTTCTTT CASSPLGGARAEAFF
12 . TRBJ2-3 . TRBV6-1 TGTGCCAGCAGTGTTCTTGCAGATACGCAGTATTTT CASSVLADTQYF
12 . TRBJ1-4 . TRBV2 TGTGCCAGTACAGGTCATAATGAAAAACTGTTTTTT CASTGHNEKLFF
14 . TRBJ2-1 TRBD2 TRBV5-8 TGTGCCAGCAGCTGGGGAGCGGGAGGGCCCGAGAAGTTCTTC CASSWGAGGPEKFF
16 . TRBJ2-1 . TRBV28 TGTGCCAGCAGTTTCGTCTCGAGTGGCTCCTACAATGAGCAGTTCTTC CASSFVSSGSYNEQFF
13 few TRBJ1-5 . TRBV5-6 TGTGCCAGCAGCTTGGCAGGGGATCAGCCCCAGCATTTT CASSLAGDQPQHF
19 . TRBJ2-4 TRBD2 TRBV19 TGTGCCAGTAGTACAGCCCTATACGGGACTAGCGGGCCGAAAAACATTCAGTACTTC CASSTALYGTSGPKNIQYF
16 . TRBJ2-1 . TRBV6-5 TGTGCCAGCAGTTATGATCCCAGGAGCTCCTACAATGAGCAGTTCTTC CASSYDPRSSYNEQFF
12 . TRBJ2-5 . TRBV6-5 TGTGCCAGCCGAATGGGGGGAGAGACCCAGTACTTC CASRMGGETQYF
13 . TRBJ1-1 . TRBV5-6 TGTGCCAGCAGCCATAGGGCGGGCACTGAAGCTTTCTTT CASSHRAGTEAFF
14 . TRBJ2-3 . TRBV10-3 TGTGCCTCCCAGGGACAAGCCTCCACAGATACGCAGTATTTT CASQGQASTDTQYF
13 . TRBJ1-2 . TRBV10-3 TGTGCCATCAGTGAGTCGAAAAGCTATGGCTACACCTTC CAISESKSYGYTF